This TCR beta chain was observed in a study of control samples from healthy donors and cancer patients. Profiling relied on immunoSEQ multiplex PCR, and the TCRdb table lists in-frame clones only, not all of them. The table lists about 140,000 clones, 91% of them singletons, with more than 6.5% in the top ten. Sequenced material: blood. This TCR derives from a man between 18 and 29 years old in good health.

Here the CDR3 reads CASSLAQGAIGELFF. In nucleotides, the CDR3 is TGCGCCAGCAGCTTGGCCCAGGGGGCAATCGGGGAGCTGTTTTTT. The chain uses TRBV5-1 and TRBJ2-2, with TRBD1 matching over 8 bases. The CDR3 sequence is 15 residues long. The germline gives CDR1 SGHRS, CDR2 YFSETQ. The ends lost 0 bases at V and 7 bases at J; junction bases unmatched: 5.